This TCR beta chain comes out of a study of shared clonotypes between healthy human individuals. The CDR3 is 13 residues long. Per germline, CDR1 SEHNR and CDR2 FQNEAQ (reference sequence). Trimming cost V 6 bases and J 2 bases, with 11 bases left between them. CD45RO-negative, CCR7-positively selected cells formed the naive CD8 fraction, excluding terminally differentiated effector memory CD45RA+ cells. At the deep level, the assay was run. Here immunoSEQ multiplex PCR was the method, and the copy in TCRdb shows in-frame clones only, minus some. This sample has about 580,000 clones, with about 98% found just once.

The rearrangement links TRBV7-9 to TRBJ2-7; D might be TRBD1 or TRBD2, each matching 6 bases. The sample comprised naive CD8+ T cells sorted from blood. The TCR comes from a man aged 30 to 45 in good health. The CDR3, as DNA: TGTGCCAGCAGTATAAGGGGGGCCTACGAGCAGTACTTC. Translation: CASSIRGAYEQYF.